The rows below give T cell receptor beta chains drawn from one sample of a study of shared clonotypes between healthy human individuals. The method was immunoSEQ multiplex PCR; TCRdb's version includes in-frame clones alone and lacks a portion of them. This table holds some 630,000 clones, 72% found once. The material sequenced was memory CD4+ T cells sorted from blood. The receptors derive from a woman under 40 in good health. The CDR3 runs from the conserved cysteine through the conserved F or W. A D gene is named only where the DNA matches it firmly. Expanded clones get a size class; other rows say once, few or many, or leave the size out.

V gene	clone size	J gene	D gene	CDR3 DNA	CDR3 protein
TRBV7-2	.	TRBJ2-1	.	TGTGCCAGCAGCTTATTTCAGGGGGGATACAATGAGCAGTTCTTC	CASSLFQGGYNEQFF
TRBV7-8	.	TRBJ1-1	TRBD1	TGTGCCAGCAGCCACCGGACAGGGCTGAGGTCGACAGAAGCTTTCTTT	CASSHRTGLRSTEAFF
TRBV7-3	few	TRBJ2-7	TRBD2	TGTGCCAGCAGCCATGAACCCGGGACTAGCGGGCACACTTGCGAGCAGTACTTC	CASSHEPGTSGHTCEQYF
TRBV7-9	.	TRBJ1-2	TRBD1	TGTGCCAGCAGCTCCGGCGGGGACAGGGACAACTATTATGGCTACACCTTC	CASSSGGDRDNYYGYTF
TRBV11-3	few	TRBJ2-1	.	TGTGCCAGCAGCGCCAGGGGCGGAGAGCAGTTCTTC	CASSARGGEQFF
TRBV7-9	.	TRBJ1-1	.	TGTGCCAGCAGCCCCCGAGGGGGGAGTGCGAACACTGAAGCTTTCTTT	CASSPRGGSANTEAFF
TRBV5-1	.	TRBJ2-7	.	TGCGCCAGCAGCTTGACAGGTAGCGAGCAGTACTTC	CASSLTGSEQYF
TRBV14	.	TRBJ2-7	.	TGTGCCAGCAGCGACGGGACACTGGGCCTCTACGAGCAGTACTTC	CASSDGTLGLYEQYF
TRBV7-9	.	TRBJ1-1	TRBD1	TGTGCCAGCAGCTCCTACAGGGGGAACACTGAAGCTTTCTTT	CASSSYRGNTEAFF
TRBV30	.	TRBJ1-2	TRBD1	TGTGCCTGGAGTGTTGCGGGACAGGGCTATGGCTACACCTTC	CAWSVAGQGYGYTF
TRBV30	.	TRBJ1-5	.	TGTGCCTGGAGTCCCGGGGCCGGTCAGCCCCAGCATTTT	CAWSPGAGQPQHF
TRBV5-1	.	TRBJ2-5	.	TGCGCCAGCAGCCCCGGATCCCAAGAGACCCAGTACTTC	CASSPGSQETQYF
TRBV18	.	TRBJ1-3	TRBD1	TGTGCCAGCTCACCGGTGGGACAGACCTCTGGAAACACCATATATTTT	CASSPVGQTSGNTIYF
TRBV18	.	TRBJ2-3	TRBD2	TGTGCCAGCTCACCGCTGCGCGGCGGGAGGGTTTCAGATACGCAGTATTTT	CASSPLRGGRVSDTQYF
TRBV2	.	TRBJ2-1	TRBD2	TGTGCCAGCACTGCCGAGGGGAGAGCGGGAGGCCAGGGTGAGCAGTTCTTC	CASTAEGRAGGQGEQFF
TRBV6-1	.	TRBJ2-1	.	TGTGCCAGCAGTGTCCTGATAACCAGCAATGAGCAGTTCTTC	CASSVLITSNEQFF
TRBV5-1	.	TRBJ1-1	.	TGCGCCAGCAGGGAAATCCTCATGAACACTGAAGCTTTCTTT	CASREILMNTEAFF
TRBV25-1	few	TRBJ2-3	.	TGTGCCAGCAGTGAATTAGAACGGGACGACACAGATACGCAGTATTTT	CASSELERDDTDTQYF
TRBV5-1	.	TRBJ2-1	TRBD2	TGCGCCAGCAGCTCGGGTATAGCGGGAGCGTCCTACAATGAGCAGTTCTTC	CASSSGIAGASYNEQFF
TRBV6-5	.	TRBJ2-5	TRBD1	TGTGCCAGCAGTTTGGACAGGGGGTGGACCCAGTACTTC	CASSLDRGWTQYF
TRBV5-1	.	TRBJ2-3	.	TGCGCCAGCAGCTTGGGTGTGGAACTATGGGGAGATACGCAGTATTTT	CASSLGVELWGDTQYF
TRBV30	.	TRBJ2-3	.	TGTGCCTGGAGTGTACAGGCAGGAGTCACAGATACGCAGTATTTT	CAWSVQAGVTDTQYF
TRBV29-1	.	TRBJ1-2	TRBD1	TGCAGCGTTGAAGATCCTCGACAGGGGGATGGTGGCTACACCTTC	CSVEDPRQGDGGYTF
TRBV5-1	.	TRBJ2-7	.	TGCGCCAGCAGCTTGGAAACCGGTTCCTACGAGCAGTACTTC	CASSLETGSYEQYF
TRBV29-1	.	TRBJ1-1	.	TGCAGCGTTGGGACAGTGAACACTGAAGCTTTCTTT	CSVGTVNTEAFF
TRBV7-2	.	TRBJ1-2	.	TGTGCCAGCAGCTTAGCGGGAGGGCAGATAAACAACTATGGCTACACCTTC	CASSLAGGQINNYGYTF
TRBV25-1	.	TRBJ2-5	.	TGTGCCAGCCGAGGGCAAGAGACCCAGTACTTC	CASRGQETQYF
TRBV5-6	.	TRBJ2-5	.	TGTGCCAGCAGCCAAGGTATGGGGGAGACCCAGTACTTC	CASSQGMGETQYF
TRBV30	.	TRBJ2-5	.	TGTGCCTGCGTGCAGCCCTCACAAGAGACCCAGTACTTC	CACVQPSQETQYF
TRBV29-1	many	TRBJ2-7	TRBD2	TGCAGCGCCAAGGCTAGCGGGAGGTCCGTCGAGCAGTACTTC	CSAKASGRSVEQYF
TRBV28	.	TRBJ1-2	.	TGTGCCAGCAGTTTAGGGGGCGCGCTTGACTATGGCTACACCTTC	CASSLGGALDYGYTF
TRBV5-1	.	TRBJ1-4	.	TGCGCCAGCAGCTATGACAGACCAGATGAAAAACTGTTTTTT	CASSYDRPDEKLFF
TRBV6-1	once	TRBJ1-5	.	TGTGCCAGCAGTGACCCCCGGGGGGGCGTCTATAGCAATCAGCCCCAGCATTTT	CASSDPRGGVYSNQPQHF
TRBV6-1	.	TRBJ1-5	TRBD1	TGTGCCAGCACCAGGGACAGGGGGAGCAATCAGCCCCAGCATTTT	CASTRDRGSNQPQHF
TRBV2	.	TRBJ2-1	TRBD2	TGTGCCAGCAGGAGGACTAGCGGGAGGCGACCCTACAATGAGCAGTTCTTC	CASRRTSGRRPYNEQFF
TRBV7-3	.	TRBJ2-1	TRBD1	TGTGCCAGCAGCTTAGACTCCGGGACAGGGGGATACAATGAGCAGTTCTTC	CASSLDSGTGGYNEQFF
TRBV5-4	.	TRBJ1-2	TRBD1	TGTGCCAGCAGCCAGGGACAGGGGCATGGCTACACCTTC	CASSQGQGHGYTF
TRBV5-1	.	TRBJ2-1	TRBD2	TGCGCCAGCAGCTTGAGCACTAGCGCATACAATGAGCAGTTCTTC	CASSLSTSAYNEQFF
TRBV15	once	TRBJ1-5	.	TGTGCCACCAGCAGAGATCGGGGGAGCAATCAGCCCCAGCATTTT	CATSRDRGSNQPQHF
TRBV18	.	TRBJ2-5	.	TGTGCCAGCTCGAGACAGGCCGGGGAGACCCAGTACTTC	CASSRQAGETQYF
TRBV11-2	.	TRBJ2-7	TRBD1	TGTGCCAGCAGCCCAACGACAGGGGGTGTTTGGGAGCAGTACTTC	CASSPTTGGVWEQYF
TRBV2	.	TRBJ1-2	TRBD1	TGTGCCAGCAGGAACTTGGACAGGGGAGGGTATGGCTACACCTTC	CASRNLDRGGYGYTF
TRBV6-1	.	TRBJ2-1	.	TGTGCCAGCAGTGAAAACATAGGGCGGGCTCAGTTCTTC	CASSENIGRAQFF
TRBV9	.	TRBJ2-7	.	TGTGCCAGCAGCGTAGACGACAAGCCCTACGAGCAGTACTTC	CASSVDDKPYEQYF
TRBV5-1	many	TRBJ1-3	.	TGCGCCAGCCGGGTGGAGGTCTCTGGAAACACCATATATTTT	CASRVEVSGNTIYF
TRBV6-5	.	TRBJ1-2	.	TGTGCCAGCAAACAACAGGAGCACTATGGCTACACCTTC	CASKQQEHYGYTF